Listed below are T cell receptor beta chains from one sample, sequenced in a study of blood T cells in healthy people across ages. TCRdb analysed the 5' RACE reads with MiXCR anew, one entry per CDR3 protein. Of about 2 million distinct CDR3 sequences listed, less than 50% are singletons. Sequenced input: blood. All receptors come from a middle-aged woman in good health. Both conserved end residues are part of each CDR3. D genes are given only for firm matches. Not every row has a clone size; where given, it reads once, few, many or a size class.

d_call	v_call	j_call	cdr3_length	clone_size	cdr3_aa	cdr3_nt
-	TRBV12-3/TRBV12-4	TRBJ2-3	15	-	CASSPPKWSTDTQYF	TGTGCCAGCAGCCCCCCGAAGTGGAGCACAGATACGCAGTATTTT
TRBD1	TRBV5-1	TRBJ2-7	15	few	CASKGEGARHYEQYF	TGCGCCAGCAAAGGCGAGGGGGCTCGACATTACGAGCAGTACTTC
-	TRBV4-3	TRBJ1-6	18	-	CASSQEDSTSSYNSPLHF	TGCGCCAGCAGCCAAGAAGACTCCACGAGCTCCTATAATTCACCCCTCCACTTT
-	TRBV28	TRBJ1-1	15	-	CASRAAGAGNTEAFF	TGTGCCAGCAGGGCCGCCGGGGCGGGGAACACTGAAGCTTTCTTT
-	TRBV5-1	TRBJ1-1	15	-	CASSLLGSSNTEAFF	TGCGCCAGCAGCCTCCTGGGGTCTTCAAACACTGAAGCTTTCTTT
TRBD1	TRBV27	TRBJ2-7	14	-	CASSFLGQGHEQYF	TGTGCCAGCAGTTTTCTCGGACAGGGCCACGAGCAGTACTTC
TRBD1	TRBV6-5	TRBJ1-4	19	-	CASSYTRQGLSRTNEKLFF	TGTGCCAGCAGTTATACGAGACAGGGGTTATCCCGAACTAATGAAAAACTGTTTTTT
-	TRBV5-1	TRBJ2-3	15	once	CASSLPGVPTDTQYF	TGCGCCAGCAGCTTGCCCGGGGTCCCCACAGATACGCAGTATTTT
TRBD2	TRBV5-1	TRBJ2-3	16	once	CASSPRPGTSGDTQYF	TGCGCCAGCAGCCCCCGTCCCGGGACTAGCGGAGATACGCAGTATTTT
-	TRBV7-2	TRBJ1-1	15	-	CASSLVQVEQAEAFF	TGTGCCAGCAGCTTAGTCCAGGTCGAACAGGCTGAAGCTTTCTTT
TRBD1	TRBV5-1	TRBJ2-5	14	many	CASSPGQGRETQYF	TGTGCCAGCAGCCCGGGACAGGGCAGGGAGACCCAGTACTTC
-	TRBV18	TRBJ2-7	14	-	CASSYTQNSYEQYF	TGTGCCAGCTCATATACCCAGAACTCCTACGAGCAGTACTTC
TRBD2	TRBV29-1	TRBJ2-3	12	-	CGVPTSADTQYF	TGCGGCGTCCCGACTAGCGCAGATACGCAGTATTTT
-	TRBV12-3/TRBV12-4	TRBJ2-5	14	-	CASSLVGQVETQYF	TGTGCCAGCAGTTTAGTAGGGCAGGTCGAGACCCAGTACTTC
TRBD2	TRBV11-2	TRBJ2-5	14	-	CANSLAGIGETQYF	TGTGCCAACAGCTTAGCGGGGATAGGAGAGACCCAGTACTTC
-	TRBV19	TRBJ2-6	14	once	CASCLRSGANVLTF	TGTGCCAGTTGTCTTCGATCTGGGGCCAACGTCCTGACTTTC
-	TRBV20-1	TRBJ2-7	14	-	CSARDDRASYEQYF	TGCAGTGCTAGAGATGACCGTGCGAGCTACGAGCAGTACTTC
-	TRBV29-1	TRBJ2-7	12	-	CSVGNGPYEQYF	TGCAGCGTTGGGAACGGCCCATACGAGCAGTACTTC
-	TRBV29-1	TRBJ2-1	11	many	CSGEVAARQFF	TGCAGCGGCGAGGTGGCGGCAAGGCAGTTCTTC
-	TRBV5-1	TRBJ1-1	16	few	CASTPAIGQRNSEAFF	TGCGCCAGCACCCCTGCTATTGGGCAGAGGAATTCTGAAGCTTTCTTT
-	TRBV4-3	TRBJ2-1	16	-	CASSQDRRSSYNEQFF	TGTGCCAGCAGCCAGGACAGAAGAAGCTCCTACAATGAGCAGTTCTTC
-	TRBV7-2	TRBJ2-3	14	few	CASSLGSVTDTQYF	TGTGCCAGCAGCTTAGGCAGCGTCACAGATACGCAGTATTTT
-	TRBV9	TRBJ2-1	16	-	CASSVEGQGVYNEQFF	TGTGCCAGCAGCGTAGAAGGGCAGGGCGTCTACAATGAGCAGTTCTTC
-	TRBV20-1	TRBJ1-5	14	once	CSASDNGFKQPQHF	TGCAGTGCTAGTGATAATGGTTTTAAACAGCCCCAGCATTTT
TRBD2	TRBV3-1	TRBJ2-5	16	once	CASSQVAGGVSETQYF	TGTGCCAGCAGCCAGGTAGCGGGGGGGGTTTCGGAGACCCAGTACTTC
TRBD1	TRBV7-9	TRBJ2-7	15	-	CASSLEVDRGYEQYF	TGTGCCAGCAGCTTAGAGGTGGACAGGGGCTACGAGCAGTACTTC
-	TRBV2	TRBJ2-3	11	-	CAIGGPDTQYF	TGTGCCATCGGGGGCCCAGATACGCAGTATTTT
TRBD1	TRBV6-6	TRBJ2-7	13	-	CATRDRDAYEQYF	TGTGCCACTAGGGACAGGGATGCCTACGAGCAGTACTTC
-	TRBV6-5	TRBJ1-6	15	-	CASTPNGGDNSPLHF	TGTGCCAGCACCCCTAACGGCGGGGACAATTCACCCCTCCACTTT
-	TRBV5-1	TRBJ1-2	15	-	CASSQGGTSNYGYTF	TGCGCCAGCAGCCAAGGGGGGACCAGTAACTATGGCTACACCTTC
-	TRBV7-2	TRBJ1-1	15	-	CASSLTTSAYEEAFF	TGTGCCAGCAGCTTAACAACTTCGGCTTATGAGGAGGCTTTCTTT
-	TRBV6-6	TRBJ2-3	16	few	CASKMAGGPSTDTQYF	TGTGCCAGCAAGATGGCAGGAGGGCCGAGCACAGATACGCAGTATTTT
-	TRBV28	TRBJ2-7	12	-	CASGPRVAEQYF	TGTGCCAGCGGGCCGAGGGTGGCCGAGCAGTACTTC
-	TRBV5-1	TRBJ2-7	14	-	CASSSGGGSGEQYF	TGCGCCAGCAGCTCCGGAGGGGGCTCTGGTGAGCAGTACTTC
-	TRBV20-1	TRBJ1-5	14	-	CSTKDWGGNQPQHF	TGCAGTACAAAGGATTGGGGGGGCAATCAGCCCCAGCATTTT
-	TRBV24-1	TRBJ2-7	13	-	CATSDPDCYEQYF	TGTGCCACCAGTGATCCTGACTGCTACGAGCAGTACTTC
TRBD1	TRBV6-6	TRBJ2-2	15	-	CASSVDRANTGELFF	TGTGCCAGCAGTGTTGACAGGGCGAACACCGGGGAGCTGTTTTTT
-	TRBV3-1	TRBJ1-5	15	-	CASSLGRAPSGPQHF	TGTGCCAGCAGCCTAGGACGGGCGCCCTCAGGGCCCCAGCATTTT
TRBD2	TRBV9	TRBJ2-1	16	-	CASSVVAGGIYNEQFF	TGTGCCAGCAGCGTCGTAGCGGGGGGAATTTACAATGAGCAGTTCTTC
TRBD2	TRBV29-1	TRBJ2-1	17	-	CSVDRTSGGMFYNEQFF	TGCAGTGTTGATAGGACTAGCGGGGGGATGTTCTACAATGAGCAGTTCTTC
TRBD2	TRBV3-1	TRBJ2-5	15	-	CASSPSGTIQETQYF	TGTGCCAGCAGCCCTTCCGGGACTATCCAAGAGACCCAGTACTTC
TRBD2	TRBV29-1	TRBJ2-1	15	few	CSVAPTSGGNNEQFF	TGCAGCGTTGCCCCGACTAGCGGGGGGAACAATGAGCAGTTCTTC
TRBD2	TRBV14	TRBJ2-3	18	-	CASSQVLGLAASTDTQYF	TGTGCCAGCAGCCAAGTCCTTGGACTAGCGGCAAGCACAGATACGCAGTATTTT